The next 18 T cell receptor beta chains were all read from a single sample in a study of T-cell reconstitution after alpha-beta-depleted transplantation in children. A library of TCRbeta sequences, prepared with unique molecular identifiers, was generated. Each CDR3 protein is one row after TCRdb ran MiXCR on the PCR reads. Of roughly 500,000 distinct CDR3 sequences listed, about 31% are singletons. Sequencing was performed on PBMCs from the stem cell graft donor, taken from the stem cell graft. The source is a human donor who donated a stem cell graft to a child with aplastic anemia.

The chain employs TRBV28 and TRBJ2-7, with 9 bases matching TRBD1. The germline CDR1 and CDR2 sequences are MDHEN and SYDVKM. The V segment lost 6 bases and the J segment 3 bases; nucleotides outside the gene matches: 12. This CDR3 is 16 amino acids long. CDR3 DNA sequence: TGTGCCAGCAGCCCGGACAGGGGCCACGACCGCTACGAGCAGTACTTC. Its protein is CASSPDRGHDRYEQYF.

The chain links TRBV9 to TRBJ2-1; D call uncertain. There are 15 residues in the CDR3. CDR1 SGDLS and CDR2 YYNGEE come from the germline V gene. V was clipped by 3 bases and J by 2 bases, with 12 bases between them. The CDR3 is CASSELTVTYNEQFF. The CDR3 DNA follows: TGTGCCAGCAGCGAGTTGACGGTTACCTACAATGAGCAGTTCTTC.

The gene calls are TRBV6-1 and TRBJ2-1; D is perhaps TRBD2 (6 bases). Germline V lookup: CDR1 MNHNS, CDR2 SASEGT. The CDR3 is made up of 16 amino acids. The V gene lost 5 bases and the J gene lost 0 bases, with 14 bases spanning the gap. The CDR3 region is CASSPTQAGSYNEQFF. The CDR3 DNA sequence: TGTGCCAGCAGTCCAACTCAAGCGGGCTCCTACAATGAGCAGTTCTTC.

This clonotype has just a few counts. This sequence joins TRBV20-1 and TRBJ2-5; D ambiguous. The germline V gene has CDR1 DFQATT and CDR2 SNEGSKA (reference sequence). CDR3 length: 13 amino acids. Trimming took off 1 base at V and 1 base at J, with 7 bases between the two ends. The CDR3 spells CSARAEAQETQYF. CDR3 nucleotide sequence: TGCAGTGCTAGAGCAGAGGCCCAAGAGACCCAGTACTTC.

V and J are TRBV24-1 and TRBJ2-7; D perhaps matches TRBD1 (6 bases). The V gene lost 8 bases and the J gene lost 0 bases, with 16 bases spanning the gap. Germline CDR1 and CDR2: KGHDR and SFDVKD. The CDR3 spans 15 residues. CDR3 DNA: TGTGCCACCACAGGGCACCAGGGGAGCTCCTACGAGCAGTACGTC. Its translation is CATTGHQGSSYEQYV.

This clonotype was counted a single time. The V and J genes are TRBV3-1 and TRBJ1-1; D uncertain. V was shortened by 0 bases and J by 6 bases, with 14 bases between the two germline ends. CDR3 length: 15 residues. Germline assignment: CDR1 LGHDT and CDR2 YNNKEL (reference sequence). Here the CDR3 reads CASSQDAGGWAEAFF. CDR3 nucleotide sequence: TGTGCCAGCAGCCAAGATGCGGGTGGATGGGCTGAAGCTTTCTTT.

The CDR3 nucleotides are TGCAGTGCTAGCGGAAGTAGGGGCAATTCACCCCTCCACTTT. Translating it yields CSASGSRGNSPLHF. This chain uses TRBV20-1 with TRBJ1-6, with D perhaps matching TRBD1 (5 bases). The V gene's germline CDR1 is DFQATT and CDR2 SNEGSKA (reference sequence). This CDR3 is 14 amino acids long. The V end was cut by 3 bases, the J end by 7 bases, with 13 bases between.

The rearrangement uses TRBV6-2 or TRBV6-3 and TRBJ2-5; D may be TRBD1 (5 bases). V gave up 10 bases and J gave up 3 bases, with 12 bases separating them. CDR1 and CDR2 (germline): MNHEY, SVGEGT. The CDR3 consists of 12 residues. CDR3 protein: CANRSREETQYF. As DNA, the CDR3 is TGTGCCAACAGGTCACGTGAAGAGACCCAGTACTTC.

The rearrangement links TRBV6-2 or TRBV6-3 to TRBJ2-7, with 11 bases identical to TRBD1. Germline V CDR1 and CDR2: MNHEY, SVGEGT. With V trimmed by 5 bases and J by 4 bases, 7 bases remained unmatched. The CDR3 is 15 amino acids. The DNA of the CDR3 is TGTGCCAGCAGTCGTATCGGGACAGGGGGATACGAGCAGTACGTC. It encodes CASSRIGTGGYEQYV.

This clonotype has just a few counts. This rearrangement joins TRBV29-1 to TRBJ1-1; 10 bases map to TRBD1. The CDR3 spans 11 residues. CDR1 is SQVTM, CDR2 ANQGSEA, per germline. V lost 4 bases, J lost 8 bases, and 1 base stayed unmatched. The CDR3 region is CSVGQGAEAFF. The CDR3 DNA is TGCAGCGTTGGACAGGGGGCCGAAGCTTTCTTT.

This clonotype was detected a few times. V is TRBV20-1 and J is TRBJ2-3; the match to TRBD2 covers 10 bases. CDR1 is DFQATT, CDR2 SNEGSKA, per germline (reference sequence). The CDR3 is 12 residues long. The V segment lost 1 base and the J segment 12 bases; nucleotides outside the gene matches: 4. The CDR3 nucleotides read TGCAGTGCTAGAGCCCCTAGCGGGAGCCAGTATTTT. It specifies CSARAPSGSQYF.

This clonotype was counted only a few times. The chain is built from TRBV7-3 and TRBJ2-3; D remains unclear. CDR1 and CDR2 (germline): SGHTA, FQGTGA. V was clipped by 6 bases and J by 0 bases, with 7 bases between them. This CDR3 is built from 13 residues. CDR3 amino acids: CASRRVSTDTQYF. CDR3 DNA sequence: TGTGCCAGCAGGCGAGTGAGCACAGATACGCAGTATTTT.

This chain links TRBV20-1 with TRBJ2-1, with 9 nucleotides matching TRBD1. The V gene's germline CDR1 is DFQATT and CDR2 SNEGSKA (reference sequence). CDR3 length: 16 residues. V lost 5 bases and J lost 0; bases outside the gene matches: 8. Here the CDR3 DNA reads TGCAGTGCTGAGGACAGGGGAGACCACTCCTACAATGAGCAGTTCTTC. This translates into CSAEDRGDHSYNEQFF.

V and J are TRBV20-1 and TRBJ2-1; no definite D call. The ends were cut back, 3 bases at V and 1 base at J, with 10 bases in the middle. Per germline, CDR1 DFQATT and CDR2 SNEGSKA (reference sequence). This CDR3 contains 14 residues. The DNA of the CDR3 is TGCAGTGCTAGTGGGGTAGATTCCTACAATGAGCAGTTCTTC. This encodes CSASGVDSYNEQFF.

This rearrangement joins TRBV11-2 to TRBJ2-2; no clear D gene. The CDR3 runs to 13 residues. Germline CDR1 is SGHAT and CDR2 is FQNNGV. Trimming removed 5 bases from V and 7 bases from J, with 11 bases in between. The CDR3 DNA is TGTGCCAGCAGCCCGCTCAGAGGCGGGGAGCTGTTTTTT. Translation: CASSPLRGGELFF.

This clonotype was picked up a small number of times. This rearrangement joins TRBV20-1 to TRBJ2-1; no clear D. There are 13 residues in the CDR3. Germline V CDR1 and CDR2: DFQATT, SNEGSKA (reference sequence). The V and J ends lost 2 bases and 6 bases respectively, with 11 bases between them. CDR3 residues: CSARFRTFNEQFF. DNA of the CDR3: TGCAGTGCTAGATTCCGGACCTTCAATGAGCAGTTCTTC.

The chain links TRBV12-3 or TRBV12-4 to TRBJ1-6, with D tentatively TRBD1 (6 bases). V shed 5 bases and J shed 9 bases, with 20 bases lying between them. The CDR3 totals 16 residues. CDR3 in DNA: TGTGCCAGCAGTCCAGGGGCTATCGGTTACGGTTCACCCCTCCACTTT. Amino acid sequence: CASSPGAIGYGSPLHF.

Comment on this clonotype: A junction end diverges from the germline sequence, so it may reflect a read error. This chain joins TRBV24-1 and TRBJ2-1, with a possible D match to TRBD1 (6 bases). The CDR3 loop spans 15 amino acids. Germline V gene data show CDR1 as KGHDR and CDR2 as SFDVKD. Here the CDR3 DNA reads TGTGCCACCAGTGATGGGACACCATCCTACCATGAGCAGTTCTTC. Its protein product is CATSDGTPSYHEQFF.